The 4 T cell receptor beta chains presented below share a single source sample, sequenced in a study of blood T cell repertoires in COVID-19. Sequencing was performed with immunoSEQ multiplex PCR; in TCRdb, only in-frame clones are kept and a portion is missing. Of 80,000 or so clones in the sample, under 85% were seen once. Sequenced material: peripheral blood. The source is a human donor in a cohort sampled during active COVID-19.

The V call is TRBV5-1, the J call TRBJ2-7, with 8 bases identical to TRBD1. The trim removed 1 base at V and 3 bases at J, leaving 9 bases unmatched. The V gene's germline CDR1 is SGHRS and CDR2 YFSETQ. This CDR3 is built from 16 residues. The CDR3 reads CASSLSPGQGNYEQYF. DNA of the CDR3: TGCGCCAGCAGCTTGTCCCCTGGACAGGGCAACTACGAGCAGTACTTC.

This chain joins TRBV7-9 and TRBJ2-3; 14 positions match TRBD2. The CDR3 totals 18 residues. Germline values: CDR1 SEHNR, CDR2 FQNEAQ (reference sequence). Trimming took 5 bases from V and 2 from J; bases not matched to a gene: 9. In DNA form, the CDR3 reads TGTGCCAGCAGCCACGGGACTAGCGGGGGCGGGGCCACAGATACGCAGTATTTT. Amino acid sequence: CASSHGTSGGGATDTQYF. Complete variable domain (other parts from reference TRBV7-9 and TRBJ2-3): DTGVSQNPRHKITKRGQNVTFRCDPISEHNRLYWYRQTLGQGPEFLTYFQNEAQLEKSRLLSDRFSAERPKGSFSTLEIQRTEQGDSAMYLCASSHGTSGGGATDTQYFGPGTRLTVL.

This chain joins TRBV19 and TRBJ2-2; TRBD2 matches 14 bases. Per the germline V gene, CDR1 is LNHDA and CDR2 is SQIVND (reference sequence). CDR3 size: 15 residues. Germline trimming cut 5 bases from V and 6 bases from J; bases unmatched to any gene: 2. CDR3 loop: CASSPTSGRAGELFF. As DNA, the CDR3 is TGTGCCAGTAGTCCGACTAGCGGGAGGGCCGGGGAGCTGTTTTTT.

The chain couples TRBV19 to TRBJ2-1, with TRBD2 matching over 16 bases. The CDR3 length is 15 residues. Trimming cost V 5 bases and J 14 bases; bases outside gene matches: 9. CDR1 is LNHDA, CDR2 SQIVND, per germline (reference sequence). The CDR3 region is CASSPGLAGGPGKFF. CDR3 in DNA: TGTGCCAGTAGTCCGGGACTAGCGGGGGGGCCGGGTAAGTTCTTC. The full variable domain, with the rest looked up from reference TRBV19 and TRBJ2-1, is DGGITQSPKYLFRKEGQNVTLSCEQNLNHDAMYWYRQDPGQGLRLIYYSQIVNDFQKGDIAEGYSVSREKKESFPLTVTSAQKNPTAFYLCASSPGLAGGPGKFFGPGTRLTVL.